This T cell receptor beta chain was recorded in a study of control samples from healthy donors and cancer patients. The germline V and J ends were trimmed by 1 base and 4 bases, with 13 bases remaining between them. The CDR3 is 15 amino acids. From germline, CDR1 is LGHNA and CDR2 YNFKEQ. TCRdb's table, derived via immunoSEQ multiplex PCR, lists solely in-frame clones and lacks some. The table has hundreds of thousands of clones, over 75% seen once; the top ten hold just under 6.5%. Source material: PBMCs. The chain carries TRBV4-2 and TRBJ1-2, with no clear D. This sequence originates from a man aged 35 to 55 with head and neck cancer. CDR3 sequence reads: CASSQVGGESYGYTF. The CDR3 DNA reads as TGTGCCAGCAGCCAAGTGGGTGGGGAGAGCTATGGCTACACCTTC.